This TCR beta chain is drawn from a study of human T cells and chemical hapten exposure. V shed 0 bases and J shed 10 bases, with 19 bases lying between them. This CDR3 region has 16 residues. TCRdb re-derived calls from the RACE reads in MiXCR, one entry per CDR3 protein. This sample has some 400,000 distinct CDR3 sequences, with around 5.5% found just once. Stated time point: pre-sensitization, week 0. Documented treatment: therapeutic diphenylcyclopropenone sensitization with weekly scalp DPC. The sample was whole blood, taken in connection with sensitization to the hapten diphenylcyclopropenone (DPC). J is TRBJ2-1 and V is TRBV12-3 or TRBV12-4, with a possible D match to TRBD1 (6 bases). This clonotype originated in a woman aged 45-65 years with alopecia areata. Some clones in this sample may be carry-over from other donors' samples. For the CDR3, the DNA is TGTGCCAGCAGTTTAGCGTGGCAGGGGACCCCGAAGGAGCAGTTCTTC. It specifies CASSLAWQGTPKEQFF.